This T cell receptor (beta chain) was documented in a study of T cells after yellow fever vaccination. J lost 4 bases, V lost 1 base, and 19 bases had no gene match. Germline V gene data show CDR1 as SGHRS and CDR2 as YFSETQ. The CDR3 is 19 residues long. Each CDR3 protein gets one entry after TCRdb re-called the 5' RACE reads with MiXCR. The sample lists 510,000 or so distinct CDR3 sequences; 15% to 20% were seen once. The origin of this receptor is a man aged 25 to 40 who received the YFV17D yellow fever vaccine. V is TRBV5-1 and J is TRBJ2-7, with 8 positions matching TRBD1. The sample was PBMCs, taken 15 days after the yellow fever booster vaccination. CDR3 protein: CASSLIQGAGMKVAYEQYF. In nucleotides, the CDR3 is TGCGCCAGCAGCTTGATCCAGGGGGCTGGGATGAAGGTGGCATACGAGCAGTACTTC.